This T cell receptor beta chain emerged from a study of shared clonotypes between healthy human individuals. Concerning this clone: Its specificity is unknown.

Using immunoSEQ multiplex PCR, the repertoire was profiled, and TCRdb retains in-frame clones only, with some absent. The table includes roughly 1,500,000 clones, 98% detected once. CD4+ cells were split into CD45RA+ naive and CD45RA-negative memory subsets. With 2 bases clipped from V and 12 bases from J, the junction kept 5 bases outside the gene matches. The CDR3 totals 14 residues. Germline CDR1 reads SGDLS; CDR2 reads YYNGEE. Whole-study findings and limits: Non-shared clonotypes had lower generation probabilities than clonotypes shared by all four sorted-subset donors.

This clonotype was obtained from a man aged 25 to 40 in good health. Sequenced input: naive CD4+ T cells sorted from blood. Documented subset: CD45RA+ positively selected. The rearrangement uses TRBV9 and TRBJ2-1, with 13 bases fitting TRBD2. CDR3 sequence (DNA): TGTGCCAGCAGCGTTCGGACTAGCGGGAGTTCGCAGTTCTTC. Protein product: CASSVRTSGSSQFF.